The following is a TCR beta chain sequence with its context. Antigen: not known. The split of CD4+ cells yielded CD45RA+ naive and CD45RA-negative memory subsets. This entry belongs to a study of shared clonotypes between healthy human individuals. Germline V gene sequence: CDR1 SGHNT, CDR2 YYREEE (reference sequence). The CDR3 totals 14 residues. J was trimmed by 4 bases and V by 4 bases; bases with no gene match: 7. The deep-level immunoSEQ assay was used. TCRdb keeps only in-frame clones here, not all; method: immunoSEQ multiplex PCR. The table includes approximately 2.4 million clones, 95% detected once. Broader study findings: Memory subsets generally showed lower estimated richness than naive subsets.

J is TRBJ2-5 and V is TRBV5-4; TRBD2 matches at 7 bases. Sequencing was performed on naive CD4+ T cells sorted from blood. Subset noted: CD45RA+ positively selected. The clonotype originates from a man aged 18 to 29 in good health. The CDR3 is CASSPGGLSETQYF. The CDR3 coding sequence is TGTGCCAGCAGCCCGGGGGGTCTATCAGAGACCCAGTACTTC.